This T cell receptor (beta chain) was recovered during a study of T-cell reconstitution after alpha-beta-depleted transplantation in children. CDR1 KGHDR and CDR2 SFDVKD come from the germline V gene. J gave up 3 bases and V 1 base, and 4 bases lay outside the gene matches. The CDR3 has 16 residues. This clonotype was seen more than once but under ten times. Unique molecular identifiers were used in preparing the TCRbeta library. TCRdb reanalysed the PCR reads using MiXCR and keeps one entry per CDR3 protein. The data contain 450,000 to 700,000 distinct CDR3 sequences, 20% to 30% of them singletons. The clonotype comes from a boy less than two years old with Wiskott-Aldrich syndrome, due to receive a stem cell transplant. The rearrangement joins TRBV24-1 to TRBJ2-5; 10 positions match TRBD1. This sample comprised PBMCs, obtained before TCRalphabeta/CD19-depleted stem cell transplant. CDR3 DNA: TGTGCCACCAGTGATTTTGAAGGGACAGGGGAAGAGACCCAGTACTTC. Translating it yields CATSDFEGTGEETQYF.